The 27 T cell receptor beta chains given below trace back to one sample, sequenced in a study of cytomegalovirus exposure and HLA in healthy donors. Researchers ran the PCR with 60 Vbeta and 13 Jbeta primers. Repertoires were generated with immunoSEQ multiplex PCR, while TCRdb's copy carries only in-frame clones and drops some. The repertoire table contains 45,000 to 55,000 clones. Sequencing was performed on PBMCs. The source of these receptors is a woman in her forties or fifties in good health and CMV-seropositive.

This sequence joins TRBV15 and TRBJ1-1; D might be TRBD1 (6 bases). The V end lost 2 bases, the J end lost 10 bases, and 14 bases lay between the germline ends. Germline V gives CDR1 LNHNV, CDR2 YYDKDF (reference sequence). There are 13 residues in the CDR3. This CDR3 is CATSRPSTGRAFF. Written as DNA, the CDR3 is TGTGCCACCAGCAGACCGAGTACAGGGCGAGCTTTCTTT. The variable domain in full, completed from reference TRBV15 and TRBJ1-1, reads DAMVIQNPRYQVTQFGKPVTLSCSQTLNHNVMYWYQQKSSQAPKLLFHYYDKDFNNEADTPDNFQSRRPNTSFCFLDIRSPGLGDTAMYLCATSRPSTGRAFFGQGTRLTVV.

The chain recombines TRBV29-1 with TRBJ2-4; 9 bases fit TRBD2. CDR3 length: 15 residues. Losses at the gene ends were 2 bases for V and 7 bases for J; bases not matched to a gene: 9. Germline V gene lookup returns CDR1 SQVTM and CDR2 ANQGSEA. CDR3 sequence (DNA): TGCAGCGTTGAAATGACTAGCGGTGTGCGGAACATTCAGTACTTC. It is translated as CSVEMTSGVRNIQYF.

The rearrangement joins TRBV7-8 to TRBJ1-2; no firm D call. The CDR3 has 11 residues. Trimming shortened V by 2 bases and J by 8 bases, and 6 bases separated the two germline ends. The germline CDR1 and CDR2 sequences are SGHVS and FQNEAQ. The CDR3 DNA reads TGTGCCAGCAGCTTAAATCGGGGCTACACCTTC. This gives the protein CASSLNRGYTF.

V usage is TRBV6-4 and J usage is TRBJ1-2, with D tentatively TRBD1 (6 bases). The CDR3 consists of 15 residues. Germline V gives CDR1 MRHNA, CDR2 SNTAGT. Trimming cost V 2 bases and J 4 bases, with 14 bases left between them. The CDR3 region has the DNA TGTGCCAGCAGTGACAGGCCAGGGGCTCTCTATGGCTACACCTTC. Residues: CASSDRPGALYGYTF.

V usage is TRBV19 and J usage is TRBJ1-3, with D unresolved. Germline CDR1 reads LNHDA; CDR2 reads SQIVND (reference sequence). The CDR3 has 17 residues. Trimming shortened V by 6 bases and J by 1 base, and 19 bases separated the two germline ends. The CDR3 spells CASSAVAAGGSGNTIYF. Written as DNA, the CDR3 is TGTGCCAGTAGCGCCGTTGCGGCAGGAGGGTCTGGAAACACCATATATTTT.

CDR3 sequence: CASRLAGPTDTQYF. The CDR3 DNA is TGTGCCAGCAGACTAGCGGGGCCCACAGATACGCAGTATTTT. The chain joins TRBV27 to TRBJ2-3; 10 nucleotides align to TRBD2. J was trimmed by 2 bases and V by 6 bases; bases with no gene match: 2. CDR3 length equals 14 residues. In germline, CDR1 is MNHEY, CDR2 SMNVEV (reference sequence).

The rearrangement joins TRBV29-1 to TRBJ1-2, with TRBD1 identical over 10 bases. The V segment lost 8 bases and the J segment 2 bases; nucleotides outside the gene matches: 20. The CDR3 length is 18 residues. Germline assignment: CDR1 SQVTM and CDR2 ANQGSEA. For the CDR3, the DNA is TGCAGCCAGATAGGGAATATTCCGACAGGGGGCTTGAACTATGGCTACACCTTC. Its protein is CSQIGNIPTGGLNYGYTF.

The V call is TRBV28, the J call TRBJ2-1, with TRBD1 matching 8 bases. The length of the CDR3 is 12 residues. The germline gives CDR1 MDHEN, CDR2 SYDVKM. V was pared by 6 bases and J by 12 bases, with 7 bases of the junction left unmatched. CDR3 region: CASSPRDRPQFF. In DNA, the CDR3 is TGTGCCAGCAGCCCAAGGGACAGGCCGCAGTTCTTC.

Here the CDR3 reads CASSGLAGNNEQFF. The DNA for the CDR3 is TGTGCCAGCAGCGGCCTAGCGGGGAACAATGAGCAGTTCTTC. The chain links TRBV27 to TRBJ2-1; 9 positions match TRBD2. Germline-derived CDR1 and CDR2 are MNHEY and SMNVEV (reference sequence). With 6 bases clipped from V and 5 bases from J, the junction kept 5 bases outside the gene matches. The CDR3 runs to 14 residues.

The genes are TRBV30 and TRBJ2-1; TRBD2 agrees at 8 bases. Germline V CDR1 and CDR2: GTSNPN, SVGIG (reference sequence). This CDR3 contains 14 residues. V lost 3 bases and J lost 2; bases outside the gene matches: 3. In nucleotides, the CDR3 is TGTGCCTGGAGATTAGCGGGGACCTACAATGAGCAGTTCTTC. Amino acid sequence: CAWRLAGTYNEQFF.

The chain recombines TRBV5-8 with TRBJ1-6; D is unclear. V dropped 2 bases and J dropped 6 bases, with 9 bases sitting between them. Per the germline V gene, CDR1 is SGHTS and CDR2 is YDEGEE. The CDR3 is 14 amino acids. The CDR3: CASSFRDRNSPLHF. The CDR3 DNA is TGTGCCAGCAGCTTCCGGGATCGTAATTCACCCCTCCACTTT.

The rearrangement joins TRBV6-4 to TRBJ2-2, with 8 bases aligning to TRBD1. Germline V gene sequence: CDR1 MRHNA, CDR2 SNTAGT. V gave up 5 bases and J gave up 4 bases; unmatched junction bases: 3. The CDR3 sequence is 14 residues long. For the CDR3, the DNA is TGTGCCAGCAGTTGGACAGGGAGCACCGGGGAGCTGTTTTTT. Translation gives CASSWTGSTGELFF.

A note on this clone: One end of the junction is discordant with germline, which a read error may explain. The J gene is TRBJ1-2, the V gene TRBV20-1; TRBD1 aligns across 7 bases. The CDR3 length is 11 residues. Germline lookup yields CDR1 DFQATT and CDR2 SNEGSKA (reference sequence). The CDR3 nucleotides read TGCAGTGCTAGAGATAGGTGGGACAGCAACTTC. Translated: CSARDRWDSNF.

The rearrangement joins TRBV5-1 to TRBJ1-2; D possibly corresponds to TRBD1 (5 bases). Per germline, CDR1 SGHRS and CDR2 YFSETQ. The CDR3 loop spans 16 amino acids. V lost 0 bases to trimming and J lost 3 bases, with 15 bases between them. CDR3 region: CASSLEGVGGHYGYTF. The CDR3 coding sequence is TGCGCCAGCAGCTTGGAAGGGGTGGGAGGCCACTATGGCTACACCTTC.

The chain is built from TRBV7-8 and TRBJ1-5, with a tentative D call TRBD1 (5 bases). Germline V gene data show CDR1 as SGHVS and CDR2 as FQNEAQ. Between the trimmed V and J ends, which lost 2 bases and 4 bases, there was a span of 9 bases. This CDR3 has 14 residues. This CDR3 reads CASSLRQGNQPQHF. CDR3 DNA sequence: TGTGCCAGCAGCTTACGGCAGGGTAATCAGCCCCAGCATTTT.

V and J are TRBV28 and TRBJ2-5; a possible D gene is TRBD1 (5 bases). Germline CDR1 reads MDHEN; CDR2 reads SYDVKM. The CDR3 extends over 15 amino acids. V lost 6 bases, J lost 0 bases, and 14 bases lay in between. The chain's CDR3 is CASRGQTAYQETQYF. The DNA for the CDR3 is TGTGCCAGCAGGGGTCAGACAGCGTACCAAGAGACCCAGTACTTC.

The chain uses TRBV9 and TRBJ2-5, with D perhaps TRBD1 (6 bases). The CDR3 extends over 16 amino acids. V gave up 0 bases and J gave up 4 bases, with 16 bases separating them. The germline V gene encodes CDR1 SGDLS and CDR2 YYNGEE. The CDR3, as DNA: TGTGCCAGCAGCGTAGAAATAAGGGGGAGAGGAGAGACCCAGTACTTC. It specifies CASSVEIRGRGETQYF.

The chain has TRBV5-8 and TRBJ1-5; possible D gene TRBD1, 5 bases. Germline V gives CDR1 SGHTS, CDR2 YDEGEE. This CDR3 region has 16 residues. With 4 bases removed from V and 6 bases from J, the gap between germline ends came to 20 bases. CDR3 sequence reads: CASSLGRGMGIQPQHF. The CDR3 nucleotides read TGTGCCAGCAGCCTGGGACGAGGGATGGGGATTCAGCCCCAGCATTTT.

The V and J genes are TRBV9 and TRBJ1-1, with D hard to call. The CDR3 loop spans 14 amino acids. V was pared by 0 bases and J by 3 bases, with 9 bases between. The germline V gene encodes CDR1 SGDLS and CDR2 YYNGEE. The CDR3 DNA sequence: TGTGCCAGCAGCGTAGGCGGAAGTCACACTGAAGCTTTCTTT. This translates into CASSVGGSHTEAFF.

The V call is TRBV28, the J call TRBJ2-7; 9 nucleotides align to TRBD2. V gave up 3 bases and J gave up 3 bases; unmatched junction bases: 6. Looked up from germline, CDR1 is MDHEN and CDR2 is SYDVKM. CDR3 size: 15 residues. The CDR3 here is CASSLAAGGNYEQYF. In DNA form, the CDR3 reads TGTGCCAGCAGTTTGGCAGCGGGAGGAAACTACGAGCAGTACTTC.

The CDR3 bases are TGCGCCAGCAGCGCCGCAGGGAACTATGGCTACACCTTC. This sequence encodes CASSAAGNYGYTF. The chain combines TRBV5-1 with TRBJ1-2; possible D gene TRBD1, 5 bases. Between the trimmed V and J ends, which lost 4 bases and 2 bases, there was a span of 9 bases. The CDR3 has 13 amino acids. Germline-derived CDR1 and CDR2 are SGHRS and YFSETQ.

The chain joins TRBV9 to TRBJ1-1, with TRBD1 identical over 9 bases. The CDR3 is 18 amino acids. J gave up 2 bases and V 0 bases, and 11 bases lay outside the gene matches. Looked up from germline, CDR1 is SGDLS and CDR2 is YYNGEE. CDR3 region: CASSVGIGTGSRNTEAFF. In DNA, the CDR3 is TGTGCCAGCAGCGTAGGGATCGGGACAGGGTCCAGAAACACTGAAGCTTTCTTT.

The chain links TRBV11-2 to TRBJ1-4; tentatively, D is TRBD1 (5 bases). This CDR3 region has 17 residues. Germline V gene lookup returns CDR1 SGHAT and CDR2 FQNNGV. Trimming took off 0 bases at V and 0 bases at J, with 11 bases between the two ends. The CDR3 sequence: CASSLEGGSATNEKLFF. The DNA of the CDR3 is TGTGCCAGCAGCTTAGAGGGGGGAAGTGCAACTAATGAAAAACTGTTTTTT.

This chain uses TRBV28 with TRBJ2-3, with 10 bases lining up with TRBD2. J was trimmed by 0 bases and V by 7 bases; bases with no gene match: 13. Germline CDR1 and CDR2: MDHEN and SYDVKM. This CDR3 comprises 18 residues. CDR3 sequence reads: CASKMNSGRRLSTDTQYF. CDR3 coding DNA: TGTGCCAGCAAAATGAATAGCGGGAGGAGGCTGAGCACAGATACGCAGTATTTT.

The chain couples TRBV4-2 to TRBJ2-3; 12 bases are a match to TRBD2. The CDR3 consists of 16 residues. Germline V lookup: CDR1 LGHNA, CDR2 YNFKEQ. V was clipped by 4 bases and J by 4 bases; unmatched bases: 6. CDR3: CASSPRLAGVSDTQYF. In DNA form, the CDR3 reads TGTGCCAGCAGCCCGCGACTAGCGGGAGTCTCAGATACGCAGTATTTT.

The chain uses TRBV9 and TRBJ1-1; no clear D. The CDR3 runs 13 residues. Germline CDR1 is SGDLS and CDR2 is YYNGEE. Deletions cut 0 bases from V and 4 bases from J, with 7 bases between. CDR3 protein: CASSVAGLTEAFF. The CDR3 DNA is TGTGCCAGCAGCGTAGCAGGCCTCACTGAAGCTTTCTTT. Supplemented by reference TRBV9 and TRBJ1-1, the full variable domain reads DSGVTQTPKHLITATGQRVTLRCSPRSGDLSVYWYQQSLDQGLQFLIQYYNGEERAKGNILERFSAQQFPDLHSELNLSSLELGDSALYFCASSVAGLTEAFFGQGTRLTVV.

The chain uses TRBV28 and TRBJ2-2; TRBD2 matches 10 bases. The CDR3 has 19 residues. Germline values: CDR1 MDHEN, CDR2 SYDVKM. V dropped 4 bases and J dropped 1; count of bases not matched to a gene: 12. CDR3 in amino acids: CASSYPSLAGELNTGELFF. The CDR3 coding sequence is TGTGCCAGCAGTTACCCCTCGCTAGCGGGAGAACTGAACACCGGGGAGCTGTTTTTT.